These 32 T cell receptor beta chains were sequenced from one sample in a study of T cell responses to AZD1222 COVID-19 vaccine. Clones were read by immunoSEQ multiplex PCR, and TCRdb kept only the in-frame ones, dropping some. The sample has 65,000 to 75,000 clones, around nine tenths seen once. The sequencing here drew on peripheral blood, taken 28 days after the second dose of the MenACWY control vaccine. All receptors come from an adult who received the MenACWY meningococcal vaccine as a control.

This chain connects TRBV28 to TRBJ1-2; tentatively, D is TRBD1 (6 bases). CDR3 size: 16 residues. V lost 5 bases and J 0 bases, leaving 16 bases between the germline ends. Per the germline V gene, CDR1 is MDHEN and CDR2 is SYDVKM. The DNA for the CDR3 is TGTGCCAGCAGTCTTGTCAGGGGAGGGGCTAACTATGGCTACACCTTC. It translates to CASSLVRGGANYGYTF.

The V gene is TRBV18, the J gene TRBJ1-2; D not certain. The CDR3 has 13 residues. V was shortened by 3 bases and J by 3 bases, with 8 bases between the two germline ends. Germline V CDR1 and CDR2: KGHSH, LQKENI. CDR3 nucleotide sequence: TGTGCCAGCTCACCCTCCGTCGACTATGGCTACACCTTC. Translation: CASSPSVDYGYTF.

J is TRBJ1-1 and V is TRBV18; D is unresolved. CDR3 size: 14 residues. Germline V gene data show CDR1 as KGHSH and CDR2 as LQKENI. V was pared by 1 base and J by 2 bases, with 8 bases between. CDR3 DNA: TGTGCCAGCTCACCACAGGGTGTAAACACTGAAGCTTTCTTT. Its protein is CASSPQGVNTEAFF.

This clone was observed a single time. This sequence joins TRBV28 and TRBJ1-2; a possible D gene is TRBD1 (5 bases). Germline V gene lookup returns CDR1 MDHEN and CDR2 SYDVKM. The V gene lost 5 bases and the J gene lost 2 bases, with 6 bases spanning the gap. The CDR3 is 12 residues long. The CDR3 here is CASSGDNYGYTF. For the CDR3, the DNA is TGTGCCAGCAGTGGGGACAACTATGGCTACACCTTC.

This chain uses TRBV7-3 with TRBJ2-3; TRBD2 matches 15 bases. The CDR3 has 16 amino acids. In germline, CDR1 is SGHTA, CDR2 FQGTGA. V gave up 1 base and J gave up 8 bases; unmatched junction bases: 4. This CDR3 is CASSLIGTSGGSTQYF. DNA for the CDR3: TGTGCCAGCAGCTTAATCGGGACTAGCGGGGGGAGTACGCAGTATTTT.

The chain uses TRBV7-9 and TRBJ2-7; D may correspond to TRBD1 or TRBD2 (5 bases each). The CDR3 covers 13 residues. Trimming cost V 2 bases and J 3 bases, with 8 bases left between them. CDR1 is SEHNR and CDR2 is FQNEAQ in the germline V gene (reference sequence). In DNA form, the CDR3 reads TGTGCCAGCAGCTTACCAGGGAGCTACGAGCAGTACTTC. Protein: CASSLPGSYEQYF.

V and J are TRBV7-9 and TRBJ2-3; D remains unclear. The CDR3 has 14 residues. CDR1 is SEHNR and CDR2 is FQNEAQ in the germline V gene (reference sequence). V lost 1 base and J lost 7, with 12 bases in between. CDR3 region: CASSLGVSPYTQYF. In DNA form, the CDR3 reads TGTGCCAGCAGCTTAGGGGTGTCCCCCTATACGCAGTATTTT. Full variable domain (remainder filled in from reference TRBV7-9 and TRBJ2-3): DTGVSQNPRHKITKRGQNVTFRCDPISEHNRLYWYRQTLGQGPEFLTYFQNEAQLEKSRLLSDRFSAERPKGSFSTLEIQRTEQGDSAMYLCASSLGVSPYTQYFGPGTRLTVL.

This sequence joins TRBV18 and TRBJ1-4, with D possibly matching TRBD1 (5 bases). This CDR3 contains 15 residues. Germline V lookup: CDR1 KGHSH, CDR2 LQKENI. V lost 3 bases, J lost 5 bases, and 13 bases lay in between. The CDR3 bases are TGTGCCAGCTCACCGGGTTTGGGGCTGAATGAAAAACTGTTTTTT. Its translation is CASSPGLGLNEKLFF. Complete variable domain (other parts from reference TRBV18 and TRBJ1-4): NAGVMQNPRHLVRRRGQEARLRCSPMKGHSHVYWYRQLPEEGLKFMVYLQKENIIDESGMPKERFSAEFPKEGPSILRIQQVVRGDSAAYFCASSPGLGLNEKLFFGSGTQLSVL.

The sample holds a few counts of this clone. The chain is built from TRBV18 and TRBJ2-1; 11 nucleotides match TRBD1. The germline CDR1 and CDR2 sequences are KGHSH and LQKENI. The V segment lost 6 bases and the J segment 6 bases; nucleotides outside the gene matches: 4. This CDR3 comprises 14 residues. Here the CDR3 DNA reads TGTGCCAGCTCCCCGGGACAGGGGGGCAATGAGCAGTTCTTC. This encodes CASSPGQGGNEQFF.

The chain recombines TRBV11-2 with TRBJ2-1, with D perhaps matching TRBD1 or TRBD2 (6 bases each). The germline V gene has CDR1 SGHAT and CDR2 FQNNGV. This CDR3 is 13 amino acids long. Trimming shortened V by 3 bases and J by 10 bases, and 13 bases separated the two germline ends. As DNA, the CDR3 is TGTGCCAGCAGCTTCTCGGGGGCGCGGGAGCAGTTCTTC. Translated, it gives CASSFSGAREQFF.

The J gene is TRBJ2-2, the V gene TRBV6-5, with TRBD2 as a possible D gene (5 bases). The CDR3 sequence is 14 residues long. The V gene's germline CDR1 is MNHEY and CDR2 SVGAGI. V lost 7 bases and J 8 bases, leaving 17 bases between the germline ends. The CDR3 DNA reads as TGTGCCAGCAACCTGGACTTTTTTCTGGGGGAGCTGTTTTTT. It yields the protein CASNLDFFLGELFF.

This clone was detected only once. The chain has TRBV3-1 (or the pseudogene TRBV3-2) and TRBJ2-5; TRBD2 might be the D (6 bases). The length of the CDR3 is 15 residues. Looked up from germline, CDR1 is LGHDT and CDR2 is YNNKEL (reference sequence). V shed 4 bases and J shed 6 bases, with 18 bases lying between them. In nucleotides, the CDR3 is TGTGCCAGCAGCCCCTCAACGGGGCGGGGTCAGACCCAGTACTTC. It is translated as CASSPSTGRGQTQYF.

The chain recombines TRBV7-9 with TRBJ2-7, with D possibly being TRBD1 (5 bases). CDR1 is SEHNR, CDR2 FQNEAQ, per germline (reference sequence). The CDR3 extends over 12 amino acids. V lost 0 bases and J 6 bases, leaving 6 bases between the germline ends. CDR3 protein: CASSLAGVEQYF. In DNA form, the CDR3 reads TGTGCCAGCAGCTTAGCAGGGGTCGAGCAGTACTTC.

This rearrangement joins TRBV12-3 or TRBV12-4 to TRBJ2-7, with D unclear. Deletions cut 2 bases from V and 8 bases from J, with 7 bases between. The length of the CDR3 is 11 residues. The DNA for the CDR3 is TGTGCCAGCAGTTTATTCTCCCAGCAGTACTTC. This translates into CASSLFSQQYF.

This chain connects TRBV7-8 to TRBJ1-1; no clear D gene. Germline V gene data show CDR1 as SGHVS and CDR2 as FQNEAQ. V lost 5 bases to trimming and J lost 4 bases, with 14 bases between them. This CDR3 has 14 residues. This chain's CDR3 is CASSTGLEGTEAFF. The CDR3 coding sequence is TGTGCCAGCAGCACCGGGCTGGAGGGCACTGAAGCTTTCTTT. Complete variable domain (other parts from reference TRBV7-8 and TRBJ1-1): GAGVSQSPRYKVAKRGQDVALRCDPISGHVSLFWYQQALGQGPEFLTYFQNEAQLDKSGLPSDRFFAERPEGSVSTLKIQRTQQEDSAVYLCASSTGLEGTEAFFGQGTRLTVV.

This sequence joins TRBV24-1 and TRBJ2-5; D may be TRBD1 (6 bases). This CDR3 is built from 14 residues. The germline gives CDR1 KGHDR, CDR2 SFDVKD. Trimming took off 2 bases at V and 7 bases at J, with 13 bases between the two ends. The CDR3 loop is CATSDSQGWGTQYF. The CDR3 bases are TGTGCCACCAGTGATTCTCAGGGGTGGGGGACCCAGTACTTC.

The genes are TRBV5-3 and TRBJ2-7, with D unresolved. TRBV5-3 has ORF status, its function being uncertain. The CDR3 contains 13 residues. With 8 bases removed from V and 0 bases from J, the gap between germline ends came to 12 bases. CDR3 residues: CASPLESSYEQYF. The CDR3 DNA is TGTGCCAGCCCCCTGGAGAGCTCCTACGAGCAGTACTTC.

The chain carries TRBV29-1 and TRBJ2-7, with TRBD1 matching over 8 bases. Looked up from germline, CDR1 is SQVTM and CDR2 is ANQGSEA. With 1 base clipped from V and 4 bases from J, the junction kept 6 bases outside the gene matches. CDR3 length: 14 residues. The CDR3 coding sequence is TGCAGCGTTGAAGCCGGACAGGGTCGATACGAGCAGTACTTC. This translates into CSVEAGQGRYEQYF.

The chain uses TRBV2 and TRBJ2-5; D is perhaps TRBD1 or TRBD2 (5 bases each). The CDR3 has 16 amino acids. Germline CDR1 reads SNHLY; CDR2 reads FYNNEI. The germline V and J ends were trimmed by 8 bases and 10 bases, with 29 bases remaining between them. Written as DNA, the CDR3 is TGTGCCAGCGCCTCATCGAGGGCAGTACAAGAGAGGGGCCAGTACTTC. It is translated as CASASSRAVQERGQYF.

This chain connects TRBV5-4 to TRBJ2-5, with 9 bases that match TRBD1. V was clipped by 0 bases and J by 5 bases; unmatched bases: 5. This CDR3 contains 15 residues. Germline CDR1 SGHNT, CDR2 YYREEE (reference sequence). The CDR3 DNA is TGTGCCAGCAGCTTGGACAGGGGGCGTTCGGAGACCCAGTACTTC. Protein: CASSLDRGRSETQYF. The whole variable domain, remainder taken from reference TRBV5-4 and TRBJ2-5, is ETGVTQSPTHLIKTRGQQVTLRCSSQSGHNTVSWYQQALGQGPQFIFQYYREEENGRGNFPPRFSGLQFPNYSSELNVNALELDDSALYLCASSLDRGRSETQYFGPGTRLLVL.

V gene TRBV30 combines with J gene TRBJ1-3; D gene ambiguous. Trimming took 7 bases from V and 1 from J, leaving 8 bases between them. The CDR3 length is 12 residues. Per germline, CDR1 GTSNPN and CDR2 SVGIG (reference sequence). CDR3 nucleotides: TGTGCCTCTTTCTCTTCTGGAAACACCATATATTTT. Translating gives CASFSSGNTIYF.

V usage is TRBV4-1 and J usage is TRBJ2-7, with TRBD2 matching 10 bases. This CDR3 has 17 residues. J gave up 3 bases and V 0 bases, and 8 bases lay outside the gene matches. Germline-derived CDR1 and CDR2 are MGHRA and YSYEKL. In DNA, the CDR3 is TGCGCCAGCAGCCAAGATCGAGCGGGGGGGCTTGTCTACGAGCAGTACTTC. Its protein product is CASSQDRAGGLVYEQYF.

This clone was counted between two and nine times. This sequence joins TRBV4-3 and TRBJ2-7; D is tentatively TRBD1 or TRBD2 (5 bases each). CDR3 length equals 15 residues. The ends were cut back, 0 bases at V and 2 bases at J, with 11 bases in the middle. CDR1 is LGHNA and CDR2 is YSLEER in the germline V gene. The CDR3 loop is CASSQDMGRTYEQYF. CDR3 in DNA: TGCGCCAGCAGCCAAGATATGGGACGGACCTACGAGCAGTACTTC.

This clone was picked up one time. V is TRBV4-3 and J is TRBJ2-7; a possible D gene is TRBD2 (6 bases). V lost 4 bases to trimming and J lost 3 bases, with 22 bases between them. The CDR3 has 17 residues. The germline V gene has CDR1 LGHNA and CDR2 YSLEER. CDR3 sequence reads: CASSPAGGASLFYEQYF. The CDR3, as DNA: TGCGCCAGCAGCCCAGCTGGCGGGGCCTCCCTATTCTACGAGCAGTACTTC.

This chain joins TRBV21-1 and TRBJ1-1; TRBD1 is the table's D call and was not checked against the DNA. TRBV21-1 is a pseudogene locus. The CDR3 runs 19 residues. CDR3 region: CASSKLGEEGAVGETEAFF. The CDR3 DNA reads TGTGCCAGCAGCAAATTGGGGGAGGAGGGGGCGGTTGGAGAGACTGAAGCTTTCTTT.

The V call is TRBV12-3 or TRBV12-4, the J call TRBJ1-1, with 7 bases fitting TRBD1. The length of the CDR3 is 13 residues. The V gene end was trimmed by 7 bases and the J gene end by 5 bases; junction bases not matched to a gene: 7. Here the CDR3 reads CASTRQGKTEAFF. The CDR3, as DNA: TGTGCCAGCACGAGACAGGGAAAGACTGAAGCTTTCTTT.

This clone was detected once. The chain links TRBV4-1 to TRBJ1-1; D is perhaps TRBD1 (5 bases). The CDR3 runs 17 residues. V lost 4 bases and J 5 bases, leaving 23 bases between the germline ends. Germline assignment: CDR1 MGHRA and CDR2 YSYEKL. This CDR3 reads CASSRAATQGRETEAFF. For the CDR3, the DNA is TGCGCCAGCAGCCGCGCTGCGACTCAGGGTCGGGAAACTGAAGCTTTCTTT.

The chain couples TRBV24-1 to TRBJ1-2; 8 bases are shared with TRBD1. The germline V gene encodes CDR1 KGHDR and CDR2 SFDVKD. Trimming at V came to 4 bases and at J to 8 bases, leaving 8 bases not matched to a gene. The CDR3 has 14 amino acids. As DNA, the CDR3 is TGTGCCACCAGTGACCCGGGACAGGTCGGGGGCTACACCTTC. Its protein is CATSDPGQVGGYTF.

The rearrangement links TRBV7-9 to TRBJ1-2, with a possible D match to TRBD1 (6 bases). From germline, CDR1 is SEHNR and CDR2 FQNEAQ (reference sequence). This CDR3 comprises 17 residues. The V end was cut by 3 bases, the J end by 2 bases, with 19 bases between. The CDR3 here is CASSLGAGAGDNYGYTF. In DNA form, the CDR3 reads TGTGCCAGCAGCTTGGGTGCCGGGGCAGGGGACAACTATGGCTACACCTTC.

The rearrangement links TRBV10-1 to TRBJ1-4; TRBD1 agrees at 9 bases. The length of the CDR3 is 14 residues. Trimming took 7 bases from V and 7 from J; bases not matched to a gene: 7. Germline CDR1 WNHNN, CDR2 SYGVQD (reference sequence). CDR3 in amino acids: CASTATGGVEKLFF. The CDR3, as DNA: TGCGCCAGCACCGCGACAGGGGGAGTTGAAAAACTGTTTTTT.

This clone was counted a single time. The chain employs TRBV3-1 (or the pseudogene TRBV3-2) and TRBJ2-1; D unresolved. The CDR3 extends over 16 amino acids. Germline CDR1 is LGHDT and CDR2 is YNNKEL (reference sequence). Trimming removed 4 bases at V and 6 bases at J, with 19 bases between. The CDR3 loop reads CASSLAGEFPRNEQFF. CDR3 in DNA: TGTGCCAGCAGCCTAGCCGGTGAGTTTCCGCGCAATGAGCAGTTCTTC.

The chain has TRBV29-1 and TRBJ1-2, with D possibly being TRBD1 (5 bases). Trimming took 2 bases from V and 4 from J, leaving 11 bases between them. Germline CDR1 SQVTM, CDR2 ANQGSEA. The CDR3 is 13 residues long. The CDR3 loop reads CSVERQGGYGYTF. The CDR3 nucleotides read TGCAGCGTTGAACGCCAGGGAGGCTATGGCTACACCTTC.